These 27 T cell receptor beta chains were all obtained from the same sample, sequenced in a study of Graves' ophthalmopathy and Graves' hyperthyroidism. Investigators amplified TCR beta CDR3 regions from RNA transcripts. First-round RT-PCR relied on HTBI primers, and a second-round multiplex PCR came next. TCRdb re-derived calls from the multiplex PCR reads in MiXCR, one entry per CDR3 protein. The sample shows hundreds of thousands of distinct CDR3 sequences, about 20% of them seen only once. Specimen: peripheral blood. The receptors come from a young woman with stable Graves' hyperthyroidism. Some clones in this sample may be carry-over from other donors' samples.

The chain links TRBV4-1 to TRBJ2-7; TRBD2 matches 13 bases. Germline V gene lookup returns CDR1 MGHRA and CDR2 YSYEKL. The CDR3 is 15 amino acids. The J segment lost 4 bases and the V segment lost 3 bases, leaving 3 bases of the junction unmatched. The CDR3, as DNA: TGCGCCAGCAGCCAGACTAGCGGGGGGTTGTACGAGCAGTACTTC. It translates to CASSQTSGGLYEQYF.

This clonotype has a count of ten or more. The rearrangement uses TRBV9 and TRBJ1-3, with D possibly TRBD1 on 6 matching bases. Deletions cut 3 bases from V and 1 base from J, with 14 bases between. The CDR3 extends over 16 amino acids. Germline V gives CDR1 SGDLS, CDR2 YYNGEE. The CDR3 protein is CASSAGAQGSGNTIYF. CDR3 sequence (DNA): TGTGCCAGCAGCGCAGGAGCACAGGGTTCTGGAAACACCATATATTTT.

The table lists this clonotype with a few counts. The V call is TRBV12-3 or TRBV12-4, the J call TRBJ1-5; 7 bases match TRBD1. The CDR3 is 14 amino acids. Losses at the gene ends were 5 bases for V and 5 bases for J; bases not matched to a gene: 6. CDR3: CASSHTGEDQPQHF. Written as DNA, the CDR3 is TGTGCCAGCAGTCATACAGGGGAGGATCAGCCCCAGCATTTT.

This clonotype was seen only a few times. The CDR3 spells CASSYSGQGGYGTFF. The CDR3 coding sequence is TGTGCCAGCAGTTACTCGGGACAGGGAGGGTATGGAACTTTCTTT. The gene calls are TRBV6-5 and TRBJ1-1; 9 bases are a match to TRBD1. This CDR3 is built from 15 residues. V was clipped by 0 bases and J by 12 bases; unmatched bases: 11. Germline V gene sequence: CDR1 MNHEY, CDR2 SVGAGI.

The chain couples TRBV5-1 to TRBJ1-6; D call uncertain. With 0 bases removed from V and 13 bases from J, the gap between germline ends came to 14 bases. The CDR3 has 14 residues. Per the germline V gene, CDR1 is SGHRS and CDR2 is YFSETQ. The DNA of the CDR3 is TGCGCCAGCAGCTTGGGCGGGTCCGATGCCCCCCTCCACTTT. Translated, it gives CASSLGGSDAPLHF.

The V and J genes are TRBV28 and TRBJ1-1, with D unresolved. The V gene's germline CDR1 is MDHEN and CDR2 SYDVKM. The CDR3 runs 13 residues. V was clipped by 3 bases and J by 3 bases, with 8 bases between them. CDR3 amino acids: CASSLTWDTEAFF. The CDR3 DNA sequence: TGTGCCAGCAGTTTGACTTGGGACACTGAAGCTTTCTTT.

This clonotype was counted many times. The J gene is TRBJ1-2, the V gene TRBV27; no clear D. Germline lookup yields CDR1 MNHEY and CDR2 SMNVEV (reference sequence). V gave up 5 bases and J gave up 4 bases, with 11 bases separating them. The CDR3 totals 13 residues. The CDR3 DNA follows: TGTGCCAGCAGTCCCCAGCGCTTCTATGGCTACACCTTC. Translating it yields CASSPQRFYGYTF.

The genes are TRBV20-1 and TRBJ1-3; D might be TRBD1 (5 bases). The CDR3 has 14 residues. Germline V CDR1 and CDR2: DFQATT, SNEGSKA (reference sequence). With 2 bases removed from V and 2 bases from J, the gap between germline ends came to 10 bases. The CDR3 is CSARRQKTGNTIYF. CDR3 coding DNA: TGCAGTGCTAGAAGACAGAAAACTGGAAACACCATATATTTT.

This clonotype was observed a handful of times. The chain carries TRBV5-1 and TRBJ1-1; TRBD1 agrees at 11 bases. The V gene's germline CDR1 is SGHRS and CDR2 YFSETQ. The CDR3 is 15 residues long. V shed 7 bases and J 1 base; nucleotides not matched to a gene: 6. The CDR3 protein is CASAGQGGSNTEAFF. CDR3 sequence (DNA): TGCGCCAGCGCGGGACAGGGGGGGTCGAACACTGAAGCTTTCTTT.

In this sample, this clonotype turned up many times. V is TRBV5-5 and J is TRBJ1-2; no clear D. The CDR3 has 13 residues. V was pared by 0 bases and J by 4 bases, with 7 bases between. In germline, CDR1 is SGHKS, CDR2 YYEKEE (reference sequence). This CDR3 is CASSLDGLYGYTF. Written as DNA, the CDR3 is TGTGCCAGCAGCTTGGACGGACTCTATGGCTACACCTTC.

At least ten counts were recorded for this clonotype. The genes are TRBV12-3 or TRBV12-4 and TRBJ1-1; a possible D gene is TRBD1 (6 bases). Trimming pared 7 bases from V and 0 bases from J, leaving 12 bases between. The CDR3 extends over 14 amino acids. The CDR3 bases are TGTGCCAGCATCATGACAGGTATGAACACTGAAGCTTTCTTT. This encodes CASIMTGMNTEAFF.

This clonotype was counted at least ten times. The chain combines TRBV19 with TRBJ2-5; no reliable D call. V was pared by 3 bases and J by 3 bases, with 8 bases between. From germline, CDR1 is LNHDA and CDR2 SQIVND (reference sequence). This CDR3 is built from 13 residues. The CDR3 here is CASSISREETQYF. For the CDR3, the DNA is TGTGCCAGTAGTATTAGTAGGGAAGAGACCCAGTACTTC.

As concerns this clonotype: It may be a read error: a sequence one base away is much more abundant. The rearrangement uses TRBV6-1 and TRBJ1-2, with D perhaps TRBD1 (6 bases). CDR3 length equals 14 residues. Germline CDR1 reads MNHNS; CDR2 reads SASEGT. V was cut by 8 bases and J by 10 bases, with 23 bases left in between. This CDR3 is CASGTGHLLFVYTF. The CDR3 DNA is TGTGCCAGCGGAACGGGACACCTTTTGTTTGTCTACACCTTC.

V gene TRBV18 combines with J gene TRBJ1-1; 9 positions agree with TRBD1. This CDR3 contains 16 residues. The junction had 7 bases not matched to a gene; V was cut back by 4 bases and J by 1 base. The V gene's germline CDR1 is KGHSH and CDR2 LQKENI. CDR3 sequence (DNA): TGTGCCAGCTCACAAGGACAGGGGACGGCGAACACTGAAGCTTTCTTT. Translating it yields CASSQGQGTANTEAFF.

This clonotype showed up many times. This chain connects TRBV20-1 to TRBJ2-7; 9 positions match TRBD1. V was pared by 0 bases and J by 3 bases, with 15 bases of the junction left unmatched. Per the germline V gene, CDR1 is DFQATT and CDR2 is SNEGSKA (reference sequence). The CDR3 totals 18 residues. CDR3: CSARDMGQGTYWGYEQYF. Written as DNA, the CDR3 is TGCAGTGCTAGAGATATGGGACAGGGCACCTACTGGGGCTACGAGCAGTACTTC.

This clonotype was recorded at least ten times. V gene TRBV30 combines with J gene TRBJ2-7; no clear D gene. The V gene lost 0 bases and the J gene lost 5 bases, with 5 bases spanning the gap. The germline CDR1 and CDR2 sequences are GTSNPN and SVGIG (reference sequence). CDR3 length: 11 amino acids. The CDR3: CAWSVEHEQYF. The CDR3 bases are TGTGCCTGGAGTGTAGAACACGAGCAGTACTTC. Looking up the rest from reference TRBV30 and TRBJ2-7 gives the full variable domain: SQTIHQWPATLVQPVGSPLSLECTVEGTSNPNLYWYRQAAGRGLQLLFYSVGIGQISSEVPQNLSASRPQDRQFILSSKKLLLSDSGFYLCAWSVEHEQYFGPGTRLTVT.

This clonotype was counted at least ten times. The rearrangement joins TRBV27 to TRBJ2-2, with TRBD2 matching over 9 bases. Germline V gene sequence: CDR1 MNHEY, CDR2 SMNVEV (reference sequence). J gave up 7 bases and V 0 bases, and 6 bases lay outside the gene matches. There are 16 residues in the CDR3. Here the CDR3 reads CASSLSPSGVIGELFF. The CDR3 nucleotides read TGTGCCAGCAGTTTATCGCCTAGCGGGGTGATCGGGGAGCTGTTTTTT.

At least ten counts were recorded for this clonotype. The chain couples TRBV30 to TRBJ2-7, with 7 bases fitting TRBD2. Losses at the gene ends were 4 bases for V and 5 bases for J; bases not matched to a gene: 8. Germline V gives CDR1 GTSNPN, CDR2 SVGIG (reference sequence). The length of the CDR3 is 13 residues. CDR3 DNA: TGTGCCTGGAATGGAAGGGAGGGGCACGAGCAGTACTTC. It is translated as CAWNGREGHEQYF. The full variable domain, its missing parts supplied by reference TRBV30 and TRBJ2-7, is SQTIHQWPATLVQPVGSPLSLECTVEGTSNPNLYWYRQAAGRGLQLLFYSVGIGQISSEVPQNLSASRPQDRQFILSSKKLLLSDSGFYLCAWNGREGHEQYFGPGTRLTVT.

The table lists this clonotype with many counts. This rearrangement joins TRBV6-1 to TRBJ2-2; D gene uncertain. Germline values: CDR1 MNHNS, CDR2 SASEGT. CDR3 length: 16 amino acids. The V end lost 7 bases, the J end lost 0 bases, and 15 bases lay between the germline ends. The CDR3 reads CASTKKRDANTGELFF. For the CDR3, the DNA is TGTGCCAGCACTAAAAAAAGAGACGCGAACACCGGGGAGCTGTTTTTT.

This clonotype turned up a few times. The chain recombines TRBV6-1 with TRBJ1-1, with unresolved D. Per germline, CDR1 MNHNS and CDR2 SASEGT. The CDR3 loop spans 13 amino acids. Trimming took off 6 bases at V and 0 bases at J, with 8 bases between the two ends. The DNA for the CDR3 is TGTGCCAGCAGGACTCATTTGAACACTGAAGCTTTCTTT. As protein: CASRTHLNTEAFF.

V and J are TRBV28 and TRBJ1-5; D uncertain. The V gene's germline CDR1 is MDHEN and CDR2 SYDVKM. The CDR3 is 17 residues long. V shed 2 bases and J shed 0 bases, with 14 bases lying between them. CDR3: CASSLGRRADSNQPQHF. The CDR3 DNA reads TGTGCCAGCAGTTTAGGGCGAAGAGCTGATAGCAATCAGCCCCAGCATTTT.

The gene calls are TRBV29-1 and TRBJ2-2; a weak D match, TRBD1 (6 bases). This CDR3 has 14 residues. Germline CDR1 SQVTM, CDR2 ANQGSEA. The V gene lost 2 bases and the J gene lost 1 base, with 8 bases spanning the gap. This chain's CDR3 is CSVEPGQNTGELFF. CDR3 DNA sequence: TGCAGCGTTGAACCGGGACAGAACACCGGGGAGCTGTTTTTT.

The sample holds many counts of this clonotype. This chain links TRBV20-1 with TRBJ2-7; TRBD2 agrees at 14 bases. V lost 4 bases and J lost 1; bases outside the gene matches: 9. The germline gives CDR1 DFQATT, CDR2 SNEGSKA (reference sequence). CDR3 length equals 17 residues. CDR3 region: CSAKTSGGAVRSYEQYF. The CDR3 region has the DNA TGCAGTGCTAAGACTAGCGGGGGGGCGGTCCGGTCCTACGAGCAGTACTTC.

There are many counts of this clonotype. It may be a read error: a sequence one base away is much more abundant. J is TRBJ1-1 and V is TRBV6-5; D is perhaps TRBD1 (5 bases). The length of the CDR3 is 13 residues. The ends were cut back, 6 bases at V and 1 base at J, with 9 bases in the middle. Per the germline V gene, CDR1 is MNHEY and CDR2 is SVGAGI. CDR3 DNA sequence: TGTGCCAGCAGATTAACAGGGAACACTGAAGCTTTCTTT. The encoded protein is CASRLTGNTEAFF.

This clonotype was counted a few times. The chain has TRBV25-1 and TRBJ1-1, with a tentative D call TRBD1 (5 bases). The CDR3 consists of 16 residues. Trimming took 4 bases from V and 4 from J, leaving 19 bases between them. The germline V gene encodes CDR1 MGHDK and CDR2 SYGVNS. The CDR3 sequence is CASSAPPVSGRTEAFF. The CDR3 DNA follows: TGTGCCAGCAGTGCACCGCCAGTCTCAGGGCGCACTGAAGCTTTCTTT.

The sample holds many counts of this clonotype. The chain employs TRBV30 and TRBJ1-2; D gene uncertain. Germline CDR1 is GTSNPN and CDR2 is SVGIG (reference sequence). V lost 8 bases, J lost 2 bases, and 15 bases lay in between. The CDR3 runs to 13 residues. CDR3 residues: CAVPTVINYGYTF. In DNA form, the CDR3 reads TGTGCCGTCCCCACGGTAATAAACTATGGCTACACCTTC.

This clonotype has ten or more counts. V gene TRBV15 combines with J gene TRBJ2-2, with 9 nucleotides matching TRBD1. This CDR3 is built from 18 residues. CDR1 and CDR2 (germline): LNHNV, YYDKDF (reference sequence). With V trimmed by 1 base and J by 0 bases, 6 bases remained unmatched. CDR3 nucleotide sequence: TGTGCCACCAGCAGAGGGTCCGGGACAGGGCCGAACACCGGGGAGCTGTTTTTT. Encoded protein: CATSRGSGTGPNTGELFF. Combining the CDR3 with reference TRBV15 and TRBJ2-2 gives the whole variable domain DAMVIQNPRYQVTQFGKPVTLSCSQTLNHNVMYWYQQKSSQAPKLLFHYYDKDFNNEADTPDNFQSRRPNTSFCFLDIRSPGLGDTAMYLCATSRGSGTGPNTGELFFGEGSRLTVL.